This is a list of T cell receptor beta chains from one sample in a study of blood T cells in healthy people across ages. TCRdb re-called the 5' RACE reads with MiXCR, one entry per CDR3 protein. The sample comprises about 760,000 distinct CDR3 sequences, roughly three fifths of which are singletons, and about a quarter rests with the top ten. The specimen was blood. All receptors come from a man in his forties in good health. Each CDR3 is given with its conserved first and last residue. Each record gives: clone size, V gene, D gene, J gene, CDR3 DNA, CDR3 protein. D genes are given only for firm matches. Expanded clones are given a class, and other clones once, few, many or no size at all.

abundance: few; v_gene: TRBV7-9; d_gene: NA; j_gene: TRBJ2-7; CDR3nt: TGTGCCAGCAGCTTAAGAAGGTCAGAACCCTACGAGCAGTACTTC; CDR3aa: CASSLRRSEPYEQYF
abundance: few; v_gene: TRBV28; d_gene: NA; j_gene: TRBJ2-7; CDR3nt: TGTGCCAGCAGGCTGGGACGGAGCTCCTACGAGCAGTACTTC; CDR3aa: CASRLGRSSYEQYF
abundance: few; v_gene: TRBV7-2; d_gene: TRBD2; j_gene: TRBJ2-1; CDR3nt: TGTGCCAGCAGCTTAGAGCCTAGCGGGGGGGCTGAGCAGTTCTTC; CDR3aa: CASSLEPSGGAEQFF
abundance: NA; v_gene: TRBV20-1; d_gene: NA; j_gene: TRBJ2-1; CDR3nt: TGCAGTGCTAGGGGGAGGCTAGCGAACTACAATGAGCAGTTCTTC; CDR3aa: CSARGRLANYNEQFF
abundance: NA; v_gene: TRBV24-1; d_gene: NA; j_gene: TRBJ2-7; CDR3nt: TGTGCCACCAGTGATTTGCGAGCCGGGACCTACGAGCAGTACTTC; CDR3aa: CATSDLRAGTYEQYF
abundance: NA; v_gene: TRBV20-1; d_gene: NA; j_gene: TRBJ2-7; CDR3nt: TGCAGTGCTAGAGTCAGTATCTACGAGCAGTACTTC; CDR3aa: CSARVSIYEQYF
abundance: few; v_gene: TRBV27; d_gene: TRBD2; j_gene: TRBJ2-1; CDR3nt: TGTGCCAGCAGTCTCGGGACTAGCGGGCGCAGTGAGCAGTTCTTC; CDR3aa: CASSLGTSGRSEQFF
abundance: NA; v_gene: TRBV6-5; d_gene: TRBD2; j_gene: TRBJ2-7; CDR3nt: TGTGCCAGCAGTTACGGACAGGGCTATAAGCGGGAGGGCCTCCACGAGCAGTACTTC; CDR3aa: CASSYGQGYKREGLHEQYF
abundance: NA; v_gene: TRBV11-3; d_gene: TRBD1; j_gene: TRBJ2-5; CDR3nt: TGTGCCAGCAGCTTAGGGTACAGGGGGGTCCCTGTCCGCCACCAAGAGACCCAGTACTTC; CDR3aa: CASSLGYRGVPVRHQETQYF
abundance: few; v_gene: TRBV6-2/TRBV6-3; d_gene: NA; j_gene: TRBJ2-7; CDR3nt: TGTGCCAGCAGCTCCGGGGACTTTAAGGAGCAGTACTTC; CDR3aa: CASSSGDFKEQYF
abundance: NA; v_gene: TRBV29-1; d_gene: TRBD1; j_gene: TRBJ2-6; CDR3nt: TGCAACGTTTTTCGCACAGGGGCCTCTGGGGCCAACGTCCTGACTTTC; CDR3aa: CNVFRTGASGANVLTF
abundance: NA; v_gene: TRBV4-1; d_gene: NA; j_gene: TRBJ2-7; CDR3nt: TGCGCCAGCAGCCACAGGGAGTCCTGCGAGCAGTACTTC; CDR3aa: CASSHRESCEQYF
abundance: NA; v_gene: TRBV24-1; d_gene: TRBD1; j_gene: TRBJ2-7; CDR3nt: TGTGCCACCAGTGATCCGGGACAGGGAATCTACGAGCAGTACTTC; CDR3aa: CATSDPGQGIYEQYF
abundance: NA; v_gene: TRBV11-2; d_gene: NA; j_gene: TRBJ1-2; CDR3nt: TGTGCCAGCAGCTTAGATCGGGGGGAGCCCACCTATGGCTACACCTTC; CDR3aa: CASSLDRGEPTYGYTF
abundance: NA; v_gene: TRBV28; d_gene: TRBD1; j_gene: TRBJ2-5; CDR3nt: TGTGCCAGCAGTCCGCTCAGGACAGGGGAAGAGACCCAGTACTTC; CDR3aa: CASSPLRTGEETQYF
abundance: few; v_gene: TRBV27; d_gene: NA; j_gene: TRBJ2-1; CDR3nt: TGTGCCAGCAGTCCCTATAACAATGAGCAGTTCTTC; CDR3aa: CASSPYNNEQFF
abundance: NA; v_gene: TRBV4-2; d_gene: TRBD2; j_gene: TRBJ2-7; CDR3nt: TGTGCCAGCAGCCAAGAAGGCGTCCAGCGGGGCTCCTACGAGCAGTACTTC; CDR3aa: CASSQEGVQRGSYEQYF
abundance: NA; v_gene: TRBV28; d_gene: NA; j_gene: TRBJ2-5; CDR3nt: TGTGCCAGCAGTCTCCGGAGGCTAGTCAATGAGCAGTACTTC; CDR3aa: CASSLRRLVNEQYF
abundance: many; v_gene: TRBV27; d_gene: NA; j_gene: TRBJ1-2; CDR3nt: TGTGCCAGCAGCTTTGGTCAGGGCTACTATGGCTACACCTTC; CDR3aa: CASSFGQGYYGYTF
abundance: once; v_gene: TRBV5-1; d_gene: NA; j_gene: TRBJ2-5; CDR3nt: TGCGCCAGCAGCTTAAACCCGGCAAGAGAGTGGACCCAGTACTTC; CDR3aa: CASSLNPAREWTQYF
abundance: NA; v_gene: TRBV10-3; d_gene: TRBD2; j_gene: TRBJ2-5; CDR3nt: TGTGCCATTAGTGAGTCCGGGAGGGCCGGGGAGACCCAGTACTTC; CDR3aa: CAISESGRAGETQYF
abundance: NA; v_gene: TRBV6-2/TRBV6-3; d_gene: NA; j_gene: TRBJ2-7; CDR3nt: TGTGCCAGCAGTTACTTGACCTACGAGCAGTACTTC; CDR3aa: CASSYLTYEQYF
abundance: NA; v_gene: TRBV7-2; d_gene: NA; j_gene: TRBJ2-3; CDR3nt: TGTGCCAGCAGCTTAAGGGGGAGGGTAGCGGCAGATACGCAGTATTTT; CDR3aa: CASSLRGRVAADTQYF
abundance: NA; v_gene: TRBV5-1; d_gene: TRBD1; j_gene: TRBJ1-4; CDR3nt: TGCGCCAGCAGCGCCGGAGGGGACAGTAATGAAAAACTGTTTTTT; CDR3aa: CASSAGGDSNEKLFF
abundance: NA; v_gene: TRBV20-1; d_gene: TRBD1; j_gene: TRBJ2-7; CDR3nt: TGCAGTGCTAGAGGACAGGGGGGGTCCTACGAGCAGTACTTC; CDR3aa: CSARGQGGSYEQYF
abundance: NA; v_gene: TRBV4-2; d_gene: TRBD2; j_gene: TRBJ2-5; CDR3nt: TGTGCCAGCAGCCAAGATACTAGCGGGAGGCTTGAGACCCAGTACTTC; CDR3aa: CASSQDTSGRLETQYF
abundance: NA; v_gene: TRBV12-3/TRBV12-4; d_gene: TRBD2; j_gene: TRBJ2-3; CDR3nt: TGTGCCAGCAGGGCTAGCGGGAGGGCTACAGATACGCAGTATTTT; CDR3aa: CASRASGRATDTQYF
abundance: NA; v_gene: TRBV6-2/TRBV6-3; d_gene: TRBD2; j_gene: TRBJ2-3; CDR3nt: TGTGCCAGCAGTTACGGATCTAGCGGGGTCACAGATACGCAGTATTTT; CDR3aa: CASSYGSSGVTDTQYF
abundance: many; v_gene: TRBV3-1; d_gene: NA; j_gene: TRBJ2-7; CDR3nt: TGTGCCAGCAGCCAAGAAGTTGGAGTTAGCTCCTACGAGCAGTACTTC; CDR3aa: CASSQEVGVSSYEQYF